Ten or more counts support the clone carrying this T cell receptor (beta chain). What it binds is unknown. Unique molecular identifiers were incorporated when the TCRbeta library was constructed. MiXCR was run by TCRdb on the PCR reads, yielding one entry per CDR3 protein. The sample records hundreds of thousands of distinct CDR3 sequences, 13% being singletons. The source of the sample is a study of T-cell reconstitution after alpha-beta-depleted transplantation in children. Overall study findings and caveats: Surviving thymic progenitors and recipient T cells were the source of high TCRbeta diversity at day 60 in some patients. The study reportedly traced alpha-beta T cells about two months after transplant to several hundred expanded graft clones. Newly produced T cells mostly provided counts and TCRbeta diversity after one year, as hyperexpanded clones declined.

V trimming: 5 bases; J trimming: 5 bases; junction bases outside the gene matches: 18. There are 17 residues in the CDR3. The V gene's germline CDR1 is DFQATT and CDR2 SNEGSKA (reference sequence). The receptor comes from a girl aged 2-15 years with congenital amegakaryocytic thrombocytopenia, due to receive a stem cell transplant. Sequenced here: PBMCs, sampled before TCRalphabeta/CD19-depleted stem cell transplant. This chain connects TRBV20-1 to TRBJ2-3, with 8 bases identical to TRBD2. CDR3 sequence (DNA): TGCAGTGCTGATCCGATACGGGCGGGAGGCCATATAGATACGCAGTATTTT. It codes for CSADPIRAGGHIDTQYF.